The T cell receptor (beta chain) under discussion was sequenced for a study of T cells after yellow fever vaccination. TCRdb reprocessed the 5' RACE reads with MiXCR, giving one entry per CDR3 protein. The table lists some 68,000 distinct CDR3 sequences, 5% to 8% of them singletons. With regard to this clonotype: A much larger clone differs by one base, so this may be a read error.

The CDR3 loop spans 14 amino acids. Per germline, CDR1 SEHNR and CDR2 FQNEAQ (reference sequence). Sequenced material: CD8+ T cells sorted from PBMCs, taken roughly 46 days after the first yellow fever vaccination. This receptor was taken from a man aged 18 to 30 who received the YFV17D yellow fever vaccine. The chain has TRBV7-9 and TRBJ2-3; D is ambiguous. The CDR3 region has the DNA TGTGCCAGCAGCTTTGTTGGCAACACAGATATGCAGTATTTT. This gives the protein CASSFVGNTDMQYF.